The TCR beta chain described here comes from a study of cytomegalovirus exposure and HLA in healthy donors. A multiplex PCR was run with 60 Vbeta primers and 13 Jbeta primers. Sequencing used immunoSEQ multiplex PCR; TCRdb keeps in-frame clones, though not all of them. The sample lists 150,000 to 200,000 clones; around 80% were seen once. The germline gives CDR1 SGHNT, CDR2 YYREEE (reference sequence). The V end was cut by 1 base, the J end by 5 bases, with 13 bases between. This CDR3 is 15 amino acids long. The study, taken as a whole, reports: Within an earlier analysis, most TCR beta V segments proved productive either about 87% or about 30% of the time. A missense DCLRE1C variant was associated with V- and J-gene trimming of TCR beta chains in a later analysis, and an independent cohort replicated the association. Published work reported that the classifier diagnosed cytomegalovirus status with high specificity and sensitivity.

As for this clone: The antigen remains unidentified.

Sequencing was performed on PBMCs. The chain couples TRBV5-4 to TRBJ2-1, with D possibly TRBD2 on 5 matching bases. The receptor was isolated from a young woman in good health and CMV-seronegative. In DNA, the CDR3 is TGTGCCAGCAGCTTGTATTCGGGGTTACACAATGAGCAGTTCTTC. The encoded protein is CASSLYSGLHNEQFF.